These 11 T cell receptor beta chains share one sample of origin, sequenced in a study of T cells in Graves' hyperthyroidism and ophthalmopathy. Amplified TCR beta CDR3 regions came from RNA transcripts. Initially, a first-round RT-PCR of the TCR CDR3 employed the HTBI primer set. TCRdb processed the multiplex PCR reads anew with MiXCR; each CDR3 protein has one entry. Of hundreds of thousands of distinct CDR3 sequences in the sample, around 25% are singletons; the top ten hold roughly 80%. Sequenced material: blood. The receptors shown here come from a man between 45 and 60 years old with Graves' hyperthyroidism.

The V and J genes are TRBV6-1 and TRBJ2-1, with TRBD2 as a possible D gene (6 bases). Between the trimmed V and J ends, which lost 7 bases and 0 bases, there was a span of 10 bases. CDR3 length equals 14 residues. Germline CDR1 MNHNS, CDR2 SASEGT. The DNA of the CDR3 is TGTGCCAGCACCGATAGCGGCTCCTACAATGAGCAGTTCTTC. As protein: CASTDSGSYNEQFF.

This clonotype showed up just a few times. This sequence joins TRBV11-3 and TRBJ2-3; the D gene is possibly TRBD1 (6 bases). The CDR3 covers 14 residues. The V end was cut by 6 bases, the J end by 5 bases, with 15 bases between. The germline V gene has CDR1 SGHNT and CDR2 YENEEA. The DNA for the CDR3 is TGTGCCAGCAGTCGTAGGACAGACATAGATACGCAGTATTTT. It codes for CASSRRTDIDTQYF.

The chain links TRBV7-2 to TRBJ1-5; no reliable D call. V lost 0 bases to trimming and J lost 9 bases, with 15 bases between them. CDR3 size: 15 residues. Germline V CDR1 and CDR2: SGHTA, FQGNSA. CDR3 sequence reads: CASSLAVTSHSPQHF. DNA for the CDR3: TGTGCCAGCAGCTTAGCTGTCACCAGCCATTCGCCCCAGCATTTT.

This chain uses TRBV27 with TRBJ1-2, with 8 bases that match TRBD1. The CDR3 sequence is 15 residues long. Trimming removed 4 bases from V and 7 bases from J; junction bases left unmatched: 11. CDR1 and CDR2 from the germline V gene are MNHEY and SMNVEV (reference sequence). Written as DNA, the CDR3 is TGTGCCAGCAGTTCCCCCACAGGGGGGGTTCTTGGCTACACCTTC. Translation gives CASSSPTGGVLGYTF.

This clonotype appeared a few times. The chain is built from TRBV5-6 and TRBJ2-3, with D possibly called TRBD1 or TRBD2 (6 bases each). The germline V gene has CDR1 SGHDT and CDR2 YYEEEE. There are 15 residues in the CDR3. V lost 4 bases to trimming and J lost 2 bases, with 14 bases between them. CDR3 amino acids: CASSRIGGFTDTQYF. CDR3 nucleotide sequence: TGTGCCAGCAGCCGTATAGGGGGGTTCACAGATACGCAGTATTTT.

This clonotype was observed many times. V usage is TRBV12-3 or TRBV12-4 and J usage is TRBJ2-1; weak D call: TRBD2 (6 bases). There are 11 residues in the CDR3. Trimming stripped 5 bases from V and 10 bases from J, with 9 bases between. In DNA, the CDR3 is TGTGCCAGCAGTGCGGGAAGGGAGCAGTTCTTC. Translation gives CASSAGREQFF.

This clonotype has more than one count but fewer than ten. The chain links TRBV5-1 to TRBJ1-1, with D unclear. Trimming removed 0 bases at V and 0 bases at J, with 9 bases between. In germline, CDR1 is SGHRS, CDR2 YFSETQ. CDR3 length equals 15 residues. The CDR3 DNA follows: TGCGCCAGCAGCTTGGCCTTGGGTGTGAACACTGAAGCTTTCTTT. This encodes CASSLALGVNTEAFF.

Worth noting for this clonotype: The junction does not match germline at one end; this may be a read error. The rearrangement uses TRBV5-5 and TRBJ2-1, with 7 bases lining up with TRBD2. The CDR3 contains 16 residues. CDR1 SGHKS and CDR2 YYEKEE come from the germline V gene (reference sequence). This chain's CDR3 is CAGSFGFTGGRSEQFF. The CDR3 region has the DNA TGTGCCGGCAGCTTCGGGTTCACGGGAGGCAGGAGTGAGCAGTTCTTC.

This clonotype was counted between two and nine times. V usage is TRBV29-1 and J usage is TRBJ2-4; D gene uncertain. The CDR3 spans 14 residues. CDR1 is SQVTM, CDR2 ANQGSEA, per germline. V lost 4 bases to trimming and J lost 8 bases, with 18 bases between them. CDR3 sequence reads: CSVAPSASGDIQYF. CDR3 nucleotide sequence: TGCAGCGTTGCCCCTTCGGCTAGTGGGGACATTCAGTACTTC. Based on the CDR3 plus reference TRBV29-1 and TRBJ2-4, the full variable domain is SAVISQKPSRDICQRGTSLTIQCQVDSQVTMMFWYRQQPGQSLTLIATANQGSEATYESGFVIDKFPISRPNLTFSTLTVSNMSPEDSSIYLCSVAPSASGDIQYFGAGTRLSVL.

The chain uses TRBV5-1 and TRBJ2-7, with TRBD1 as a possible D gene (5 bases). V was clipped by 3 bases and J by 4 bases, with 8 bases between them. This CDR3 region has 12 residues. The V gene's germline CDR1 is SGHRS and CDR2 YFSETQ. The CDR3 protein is CASSSTGYEQYF. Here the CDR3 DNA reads TGCGCCAGCAGCTCCACAGGTTACGAGCAGTACTTC.

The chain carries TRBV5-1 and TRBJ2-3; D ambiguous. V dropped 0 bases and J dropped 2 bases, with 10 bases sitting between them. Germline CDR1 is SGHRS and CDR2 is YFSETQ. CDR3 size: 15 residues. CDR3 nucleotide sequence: TGCGCCAGCAGCTTGGACAGCCAACACACAGATACGCAGTATTTT. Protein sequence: CASSLDSQHTDTQYF.